The 17 T cell receptor beta chains below were found in one sample sequenced in a study of cytomegalovirus exposure and HLA in healthy donors. TCRdb keeps only in-frame clones here, not all; method: immunoSEQ multiplex PCR. The top ten clones hold 0.35% to 0.45% of a sample with around 250,000 clones, nearly 90% of them seen once. Specimen: PBMCs. Receptors originate from a woman aged 18-35 years in good health and CMV-seronegative.

This chain connects TRBV19 to TRBJ1-1; D remains ambiguous. V gave up 7 bases and J gave up 0 bases, with 9 bases separating them. In germline, CDR1 is LNHDA, CDR2 SQIVND (reference sequence). This CDR3 is 13 amino acids long. CDR3 nucleotides: TGTGCCAGTAATACCGCGATGAACACTGAAGCTTTCTTT. Translated, it gives CASNTAMNTEAFF.

The CDR3 here is CASSPGLAGVDTQYF. The DNA for the CDR3 is TGTGCCAGCAGCCCCGGACTAGCGGGGGTAGATACGCAGTATTTT. The chain has TRBV11-3 and TRBJ2-3; 13 positions agree with TRBD2. This CDR3 region has 15 residues. The trim removed 5 bases at V and 5 bases at J, leaving 4 bases unmatched. Looked up from germline, CDR1 is SGHNT and CDR2 is YENEEA. Full variable domain (outside the CDR3, taken from reference TRBV11-3 and TRBJ2-3): EAGVVQSPRYKIIEKKQPVAFWCNPISGHNTLYWYLQNLGQGPELLIRYENEEAVDDSQLPKDRFSAERLKGVDSTLKIQPAELGDSAVYLCASSPGLAGVDTQYFGPGTRLTVL.

The rearrangement uses TRBV5-1 and TRBJ2-5, with D possibly matching TRBD2 (6 bases). Germline V gene sequence: CDR1 SGHRS, CDR2 YFSETQ. CDR3 length equals 15 residues. With 0 bases removed from V and 0 bases from J, the gap between germline ends came to 9 bases. The CDR3 region has the DNA TGCGCCAGCAGCTTGGTTGCGGGGCACCAAGAGACCCAGTACTTC. Protein sequence: CASSLVAGHQETQYF.

The chain carries TRBV7-9 and TRBJ2-4; 8 positions match TRBD1. Germline V lookup: CDR1 SEHNR, CDR2 FQNEAQ (reference sequence). V shed 1 base and J 0 bases; nucleotides not matched to a gene: 11. The CDR3 is 19 residues long. CDR3 sequence: CASSLGGQALALAKNIQYF. DNA for the CDR3: TGTGCCAGCAGCTTAGGGGGACAGGCTCTCGCCCTAGCCAAAAACATTCAGTACTTC.

This chain uses TRBV6-1 with TRBJ2-5; the match to TRBD2 covers 11 bases. The CDR3 runs 18 residues. Germline V gives CDR1 MNHNS, CDR2 SASEGT. V was clipped by 2 bases and J by 6 bases; unmatched bases: 14. The DNA for the CDR3 is TGTGCCAGCAGTGAACGCAGCTCTAGCGGGGGGCCCCTGCAGACCCAGTACTTC. Translating it yields CASSERSSSGGPLQTQYF.

The chain links TRBV5-1 to TRBJ1-4; perhaps TRBD1 as D (5 bases). The CDR3 covers 15 residues. V was cut by 3 bases and J by 7 bases, with 16 bases left in between. Germline-derived CDR1 and CDR2 are SGHRS and YFSETQ. The CDR3 loop reads CASSYGGVTGEKLFF. The CDR3 nucleotides are TGCGCCAGCAGCTATGGAGGGGTGACGGGTGAAAAACTGTTTTTT.

V is TRBV2 and J is TRBJ2-5; D ambiguous. Germline CDR1 is SNHLY and CDR2 is FYNNEI. This CDR3 region has 15 residues. V lost 4 bases, J lost 4 bases, and 16 bases lay in between. CDR3 in DNA: TGTGCCAGCAGTGCGTTGGCTCTCACGGGAGAGACCCAGTACTTC. As protein: CASSALALTGETQYF.

V gene TRBV27 combines with J gene TRBJ2-5, with D possibly TRBD2 on 6 matching bases. V lost 1 base and J 0 bases, leaving 9 bases between the germline ends. Germline CDR1 is MNHEY and CDR2 is SMNVEV (reference sequence). The length of the CDR3 is 15 residues. The CDR3 DNA is TGTGCCAGCAGTTTATGGGACTCCTACCAAGAGACCCAGTACTTC. It codes for CASSLWDSYQETQYF.

The chain is built from TRBV4-3 and TRBJ2-1; D might be TRBD2 (6 bases). The V and J ends lost 3 bases and 0 bases respectively, with 9 bases between them. The CDR3 length is 15 residues. The germline V gene has CDR1 LGHNA and CDR2 YSLEER. The CDR3, as DNA: TGCGCCAGCAGCCAGCGGGGAAGCTCCTACAATGAGCAGTTCTTC. Translation gives CASSQRGSSYNEQFF.

J is TRBJ2-2 and V is TRBV10-3, with 10 bases lining up with TRBD1. The CDR3 totals 14 residues. Trimming at V came to 8 bases and at J to 4 bases, leaving 4 bases not matched to a gene. Germline CDR1 reads ENHRY; CDR2 reads SYGVKD. The CDR3 reads CAIEGQGTTGELFF. DNA for the CDR3: TGTGCCATCGAGGGACAGGGGACCACCGGGGAGCTGTTTTTT.

The chain employs TRBV27 and TRBJ1-1; D perhaps matches TRBD1 (5 bases). The germline gives CDR1 MNHEY, CDR2 SMNVEV (reference sequence). Trimming took 0 bases from V and 4 from J, leaving 12 bases between them. This CDR3 spans 15 amino acids. Written as DNA, the CDR3 is TGTGCCAGCAGTTTATCAGCAGGGTTGAGCACTGAAGCTTTCTTT. Protein: CASSLSAGLSTEAFF.

The rearrangement joins TRBV9 to TRBJ2-5; 9 bases fit TRBD1. The CDR3 is 15 amino acids. J lost 5 bases, V lost 1 base, and 6 bases had no gene match. CDR1 SGDLS and CDR2 YYNGEE come from the germline V gene. The CDR3 protein is CASSVQGGTGETQYF. CDR3 DNA sequence: TGTGCCAGCAGCGTACAGGGGGGGACAGGGGAGACCCAGTACTTC.

The rearrangement links TRBV25-1 to TRBJ2-2; D is perhaps TRBD1 (6 bases). Germline CDR1 is MGHDK and CDR2 is SYGVNS. The CDR3 contains 15 residues. V lost 3 bases, J lost 5 bases, and 13 bases lay in between. CDR3 amino acids: CASSDSGTLTGELFF. The CDR3 DNA sequence: TGTGCCAGCAGTGATTCAGGGACACTAACCGGGGAGCTGTTTTTT.

The chain couples TRBV9 to TRBJ2-1; 15 bases are a match to TRBD2. The CDR3 covers 17 residues. Germline assignment: CDR1 SGDLS and CDR2 YYNGEE. Unmatched junction bases numbered 3, after V lost 3 bases and J lost 2 bases. CDR3 sequence reads: CASSEGTSGGPYNEQFF. The CDR3, as DNA: TGTGCCAGCAGCGAGGGGACTAGCGGGGGGCCCTACAATGAGCAGTTCTTC.

The V gene is TRBV13, the J gene TRBJ1-2; TRBD1 matches at 7 bases. From germline, CDR1 is PRHDT and CDR2 FYEKMQ (reference sequence). This CDR3 comprises 13 residues. The V segment lost 2 bases and the J segment 7 bases; nucleotides outside the gene matches: 4. This CDR3 reads CASSLQGVAGYTF. In DNA, the CDR3 is TGTGCCAGCAGCTTACAGGGGGTGGCTGGCTACACCTTC.

The chain is built from TRBV18 and TRBJ2-5; possibly TRBD1 for D (5 bases). Trimming took off 0 bases at V and 1 base at J, with 9 bases between the two ends. Germline V gives CDR1 KGHSH, CDR2 LQKENI. There are 15 residues in the CDR3. The CDR3 bases are TGTGCCAGCTCACCACCGGGCAGGGCCCAAGAGACCCAGTACTTC. It encodes CASSPPGRAQETQYF.

Comments on this clone: This likely comes from a read error, as the CDR3 has no conserved phenylalanine or tryptophan at its end. It is unclear where the CDR3 begins or ends on the DNA, so no DNA is shown, and the CDR3 is as TCRdb lists it. V usage is TRBV23-1 and J usage is TRBJ2-7; the table names TRBD2, a call not compared with the DNA. TRBV23-1 is reported as an ORF; its role is uncertain. Both ends counted, the CDR3 spans 17 residues. CDR3 protein: CASSQSIQRAEQYVGHP.